This T cell receptor beta chain is drawn from a study of cytomegalovirus exposure and HLA in healthy donors (dated by TCRdb to the late 2010s). Background for the entire study: An earlier analysis of roughly 500 of the donors reported 276 Gb of sequence data and 95 million to 120 million unique TCR beta sequences obtained from around 190 million T cells. About 300 gigabases of sequencing data and tens of millions of unique TCR sequences were included in an early release covering roughly 600 HLA-typed donors. Among the roughly 430 genotyped donors, approximately 81% belonged to the genetic ancestry cluster associated with self-reported Caucasian donors. The study was designed to test whether signatures of past pathogen exposure could be identified by cataloging public T cell receptors. The study profiled the T cell repertoires of approximately 700 subjects by immunosequencing and related them to cytomegalovirus serostatus. A separate validation cohort of 100 to 150 different subjects was used in addition to the roughly 720-subject first cohort. The study combined high-throughput TCR immunosequencing, statistical association of individual TCRs with disease status, and machine learning to predict cytomegalovirus infection status. A later analysis re-analyzed previously published TCR beta repertoires from several hundred donors and added high-resolution HLA genotyping to study TCR occurrence patterns. The later analysis used no new phenotypic data to find candidate immune exposures, relying instead on TCR beta sequences and their occurrence across donors. An earlier analysis of approximately 640 of the donors applied high-throughput TCR beta sequencing to assess whether each TCR beta V gene segment acted as functional or pseudogenic. Donor age, sex, ethnicity and CMV serostatus were compiled alongside the repertoire data. A later genetic analysis used genome-wide SNP genotypes for about 60% of the 666 donors, treating that subset as a discovery cohort. Every discovery cohort repertoire had been produced on one sequencing platform. HLA typing included class I and class II loci at four-digit resolution. The number of typed donors differed by locus: 629-630 for A, B, C, DRB1 and DQB1; approximately 520 for DQA1; approximately 600 for DPA1; and roughly 490 for DPB1. A handful of DR-DQ haplotypes were handled as single units for association and clustering because linkage in the cohort was strong. On average, roughly 200,000 unique TCR beta nucleotide sequences were sequenced per donor among a few hundred genotyped donors of the cohort, with approximately 18% of those sequences being non-productive.

Summary of the overall study and its limitations: In vitro tests confirmed that a few of the cytomegalovirus-associated TCR beta chains recognize cytomegalovirus antigens. Cytomegalovirus status was reported to be diagnosed by the classifier with high specificity and sensitivity in both the original and validation cohorts. At a false discovery rate of 0.05, a later analysis linked under 20,000 TCR beta sequences to specific HLA alleles. The study gave a list of roughly 150 TCR beta chains associated with cytomegalovirus. Assigning TCR associations to individual alleles was difficult when HLA alleles, especially DR and DQ, strongly co-occurred. In a later analysis, TCR association rates were found to vary across HLA loci, with the most associated TCRs seen for DRB1 alleles and the fewest for HLA-C alleles. A further reported finding was that TCR beta sequences accurately predicted the HLA-A and HLA-B alleles for most subjects in the first cohort. Most CMV-associated TCR beta chains appeared to be HLA-restricted in a later analysis, and the HLA associations seemed to be driven largely by CMV exposure. Roughly uniform sequencing depth across donors was assumed in presence/absence analyses, although this assumption may not hold. In a later genetic analysis, a missense DCLRE1C variant was associated with V-gene and J-gene trimming of TCR beta chains, and the association was replicated in an independent cohort. A later analysis found that HLA-associated TCR beta chains were more clonally expanded and had lower generation probabilities than equally common non-associated chains. A group of highly shared sequence variants was considered likely to be a technical artifact of the sequencing pipeline. The authors suggested that the approach could potentially be extended to other disease states and immunological phenotypes. An earlier analysis of 450 to 750 of the donors showed that most TCR beta V segments appeared in productive rearrangements either about 87% or about 30% of the time, which broadly matched IMGT annotations. Some IMGT-functional V segments, including TRBV6-2 and TRBV6-3, could not be distinguished by the 87-base-pair reads and were therefore excluded. In this cohort, only TCR beta chains were sequenced, and detectable features were limited by the absence of alpha or paired-chain data. The earlier analysis of some 560 of the donors excluded roughly 16 rarely observed V segments, including chromosome 9 orphons, because counts were too low. Most TCR sequences were seen in very few donors, while some public TCRs were found in many individuals. Because some donors lacked HLA typing at each locus, the association tests relied only on the typed subset. Immune exposure information for the cohort was limited to CMV serostatus. Linkage disequilibrium might explain the correlated functional status among segregating V segments, but an unknown experimental factor could not be ruled out. In a later analysis, several top co-occurrence clusters were reported to appear linked to parvovirus B19, influenza, CMV and Epstein-Barr virus. A later genetic analysis reported fewer N-insertions in productive TCRs among donors in an Asian-associated ancestry cluster than the approximately 670-donor mean.

The method was the immunoSEQ multiplex PCR assay. A mixture of 60 forward primers for TCR Vbeta segments and 13 reverse primers for TCR Jbeta segments was used in the multiplex PCR. The CDR3 region of rearranged TCR beta genes was amplified from genomic DNA with a multiplex PCR assay. The amplified TCR beta libraries were sequenced on the Illumina HiSeq System as 87-base-pair reads. In the paper's pipeline: Across the 500 to 850 repertoires, a later analysis counted roughly 77 million unique TCR beta chains, 9.5 million to 13 million of which were shared by at least two donors. A nearest-neighbor algorithm error-corrected the raw reads and collapsed the reads into unique sequences, merging closely related sequences to remove PCR and sequencing errors. CDR3 sequences were aligned to IMGT reference sequences to assign V, D and J gene segments. Each retained sequence needed at least a six-nucleotide match to both a V gene segment and a J gene segment. A rearrangement was called productive if the CDR3 had no stop codons and remained in frame with V and J, and every other rearrangement was called non-productive. CDR3 was defined according to IMGT convention as the region running from the second conserved V-encoded cysteine to the conserved J-encoded phenylalanine. The earlier analysis of about 530 of the donors excluded any sequence lacking an unambiguous match to a single V gene segment. In an earlier analysis of 587 of the donors, V segments were called functional above 56.7% productive rearrangements and were called segregating when the between-donor standard deviation exceeded 5%. A statistical classification framework was built to diagnose cytomegalovirus status from the catalog of TCR beta chain sequences. In a later analysis, V and J genes were assigned by comparing TCR nucleotide sequences against IMGT/GENE-DB human TR gene sequences. In a later analysis, CDR3 sequences and most-parsimonious VDJ recombination scenarios were assigned using the TCRdist pipeline. In a later analysis, every TCR beta chain was defined by the combination of its CDR3 amino acid sequence and its V-gene family, and reads without a unique V-gene family were dropped. As a way to deal with suspected cross-contamination and a sequencing artifact, a later analysis dropped under 600 nucleotide sequences that were highly shared and had low generation probability. For each public chain, a later analysis derived a clonal expansion index from normalized ranks of inferred template counts within each repertoire. Generation probabilities in a later analysis came from a VDJ recombination model fitted to out-of-frame rearrangements, and those results were checked against IGoR. Hypergeometric tests were used in a later analysis to score TCR-TCR, TCR-HLA and TCR-CMV co-occurrence, with a repertoire-size bias correction applied to the TCR pairs. A later analysis estimated false discovery rates by permuting HLA or CMV assignments 20 times. In a later analysis, co-occurring TCRs were grouped using DBSCAN, and TCRdist sequence similarity was added for clustering within HLA-allele-positive subsets. For co-occurrence clustering, repertoires with fewer than 30,000 or more than 120,000 public chains were excluded, along with 5 or 6 repertoires with anomalous nucleotide sharing. The source is immuneACCESS, and TCRdb retained only in-frame sequences with V and J called. Part of the clones is not carried over; for the studies checked, unresolved V genes explain less than half of this, and the remainder is unexplained. That table supplies the V and J calls and clone size; D and trimming were determined from the DNA. Within this sample are some 240,000 clones, with around 73% of them counted one time only. The ten largest clones capture 3.8% of the sample.

Cut back by 5 bases and 3 bases, the V and J ends lie 20 bases apart. The germline V gene (reference sequence) sets CDR1 to MNHEY and CDR2 to SMNVEV. The CDR3 numbers 17 residues from cysteine through phenylalanine. CDR3 DNA only is kept here, 51 bases in frame from base 1. The cohort was made up of 666 healthy bone marrow donors. At the time of sampling, all cohort members were nominally healthy, though unrecorded immune exposures were likely present. The donor was CMV seronegative and was included in the group of approximately 350 seronegative cohort members. A peripheral blood sample was provided by each donor, and peripheral blood mononuclear cells were used for TCR beta sequencing. Genomic DNA extraction from the blood cell samples was performed with the Qiagen DNeasy Blood Extraction Kit. With respect to this clone: Its recognized antigen is unknown. No base quality values were provided; no much bigger clone lies one nucleotide off.

The chain couples TRBV27 to TRBJ2-1; no D gene call is confident. Sequenced: PBMCs. The TCR sequence derives from a male donor in good health and CMV-seronegative. Read as DNA, the sequence is TGTGCCAGCAGTCCTTTGCTCACTACGAAAGACTACAATGAGCAGTTCTTC. This sequence encodes CASSPLLTTKDYNEQFF.